Each of the 17 T cell receptor beta chains below was sequenced from the same sample in a study of T cell responses to AZD1222 COVID-19 vaccine (dated by TCRdb to 2020 to 2022). Library method: the immunoSEQ multiplex PCR assay. Imported from immuneACCESS, the table was reduced by TCRdb to in-frame sequences with V and J called. These copies leave out some clones; in studies compared against another copy, an unresolved V gene accounts for under half, and the cause of the remainder is not known. In all, the sample holds tens of thousands of clones, and around 90% of those were seen once. The biggest ten clones account for about 24% of the sample. The intended sense of this specimen's time point label: baseline before first vaccination. The sequencing here drew on peripheral blood, taken on day 0 of AZD1222 vaccination. All receptors derive from an adult in good health.

The genes are TRBV4-2 and TRBJ2-3, with a tentative D call TRBD1 (6 bases). Trimming took off 5 bases at V and 1 base at J, with 13 bases between the two ends. The CDR3 is made up of 15 amino acids. CDR1 and CDR2 from the germline V gene are LGHNA and YNFKEQ. The CDR3 DNA follows: TGTGCCAGCAGCGCACGGGCAGGGGGCACAGATACGCAGTATTTT. It is translated as CASSARAGGTDTQYF.

V is TRBV5-8 and J is TRBJ1-2; the D gene is possibly TRBD1 (6 bases). The CDR3 has 16 residues. V was clipped by 4 bases and J by 2 bases, with 18 bases between them. The germline gives CDR1 SGHTS, CDR2 YDEGEE. CDR3 protein: CASSPAGTSVNYGYTF. For the CDR3, the DNA is TGTGCCAGCAGCCCCGCCGGGACAAGCGTAAACTATGGCTACACCTTC.

V and J are TRBV6-5 and TRBJ1-3; 7 bases align to TRBD1. The germline gives CDR1 MNHEY, CDR2 SVGAGI. This CDR3 contains 15 residues. J lost 8 bases, V lost 5 bases, and 12 bases had no gene match. CDR3 residues: CASSRKRQGEYTIYF. In DNA, the CDR3 is TGTGCCAGCAGTAGAAAGCGACAGGGAGAGTACACCATATATTTT.

This clone is termed medium-sized. This chain connects TRBV27 to TRBJ1-4, with D uncertain. Trimming removed 7 bases at V and 0 bases at J, with 15 bases between. The CDR3 extends over 16 amino acids. The germline gives CDR1 MNHEY, CDR2 SMNVEV (reference sequence). CDR3 protein: CASTTSSLPTNEKLFF. For the CDR3, the DNA is TGTGCCAGCACCACTTCCTCACTCCCAACTAATGAAAAACTGTTTTTT.

The CDR3 spells CASSFDSSYEQYF. For the CDR3, the DNA is TGCGCCAGCAGCTTTGACTCCTCCTACGAGCAGTACTTC. The genes are TRBV5-1 and TRBJ2-7; no reliable D call. The CDR3 consists of 13 residues. Looked up from germline, CDR1 is SGHRS and CDR2 is YFSETQ. With 2 bases removed from V and 0 bases from J, the gap between germline ends came to 6 bases. Full variable domain (remainder filled in from reference TRBV5-1 and TRBJ2-7): KAGVTQTPRYLIKTRGQQVTLSCSPISGHRSVSWYQQTPGQGLQFLFEYFSETQRNKGNFPGRFSGRQFSNSRSEMNVSTLELGDSALYLCASSFDSSYEQYFGPGTRLTVT.

The chain uses TRBV30 and TRBJ2-1; no reliable D call. Germline V gene data show CDR1 as GTSNPN and CDR2 as SVGIG (reference sequence). V gave up 3 bases and J gave up 5 bases, with 8 bases separating them. The CDR3 has 12 residues. The CDR3 protein is CAWRGNNNEQFF. The CDR3 DNA reads TGTGCCTGGAGAGGTAATAACAATGAGCAGTTCTTC.

In DNA, the CDR3 is TGTGCCAGTAGTGCCCGACAGGGAACGGAGACCCAGTACTTC. This sequence encodes CASSARQGTETQYF. The gene calls are TRBV19 and TRBJ2-5; 7 bases map to TRBD1. V was pared by 5 bases and J by 5 bases, with 8 bases of the junction left unmatched. The CDR3 totals 14 residues. Per germline, CDR1 LNHDA and CDR2 SQIVND (reference sequence).

The V gene is TRBV7-8, the J gene TRBJ1-5; D unclear. The germline gives CDR1 SGHVS, CDR2 FQNEAQ. The CDR3 consists of 13 residues. The V end was cut by 2 bases, the J end by 2 bases, with 4 bases between. CDR3 DNA sequence: TGTGCCAGCAGCTTATTCGGCAATCAGCCCCAGCATTTT. This gives the protein CASSLFGNQPQHF. The variable domain in full, completed from reference TRBV7-8 and TRBJ1-5, reads GAGVSQSPRYKVAKRGQDVALRCDPISGHVSLFWYQQALGQGPEFLTYFQNEAQLDKSGLPSDRFFAERPEGSVSTLKIQRTQQEDSAVYLCASSLFGNQPQHFGDGTRLSIL.

This sequence joins TRBV2 and TRBJ1-3, with no clear D. Germline CDR1 reads SNHLY; CDR2 reads FYNNEI. V was pared by 5 bases and J by 0 bases, with 5 bases between. CDR3 size: 13 residues. CDR3 loop: CASSRTSGNTIYF. CDR3 nucleotides: TGTGCCAGCAGTAGGACCTCTGGAAACACCATATATTTT. The variable domain in full, with the rest retrieved from reference TRBV2 and TRBJ1-3, is EPEVTQTPSHQVTQMGQEVILRCVPISNHLYFYWYRQILGQKVEFLVSFYNNEISEKSEIFDDQFSVERPDGSNFTLKIRSTKLEDSAMYFCASSRTSGNTIYFGEGSWLTVV.

CDR3 coding DNA: TGTGCCAGCAGTCCGGGACAGGGGAACACCATATATTTT. Its protein product is CASSPGQGNTIYF. This rearrangement joins TRBV7-9 to TRBJ1-3, with 10 bases that match TRBD1. Per germline, CDR1 SEHNR and CDR2 FQNEAQ (reference sequence). The V segment lost 6 bases and the J segment 7 bases; nucleotides outside the gene matches: 3. The length of the CDR3 is 13 residues.

The genes are TRBV4-2 and TRBJ2-1; maybe TRBD2 (6 bases). The length of the CDR3 is 17 residues. Trimming pared 1 base from V and 8 bases from J, leaving 21 bases between. Germline CDR1 reads LGHNA; CDR2 reads YNFKEQ. The CDR3 DNA reads TGTGCCAGCAGCCAAGTTACAGCGGGCTTAGCTGGGTATGAGCAGTTCTTC. The encoded protein is CASSQVTAGLAGYEQFF.

V usage is TRBV27 and J usage is TRBJ2-3, with D perhaps given as TRBD1 or TRBD2 (5 bases each). V lost 5 bases and J 9 bases, leaving 24 bases between the germline ends. The CDR3 has 16 residues. Germline CDR1 reads MNHEY; CDR2 reads SMNVEV (reference sequence). Written as DNA, the CDR3 is TGTGCCAGCAGTCCCCTAGGGACCGTGGCACTGCGGACGCAGTATTTT. It codes for CASSPLGTVALRTQYF.

This clone was recorded only once. The rearrangement links TRBV25-1 to TRBJ2-3; 7 bases agree with TRBD1. Germline CDR1 MGHDK, CDR2 SYGVNS. This CDR3 has 15 amino acids. V was pared by 4 bases and J by 8 bases, with 12 bases of the junction left unmatched. CDR3 DNA: TGTGCCAGCAGTGCCGACAGGGCCTGGCGTGGTACGCAGTATTTT. As protein: CASSADRAWRGTQYF.

V usage is TRBV6-1 and J usage is TRBJ1-2, with TRBD1 as a possible D gene (5 bases). With 3 bases removed from V and 0 bases from J, the gap between germline ends came to 8 bases. This CDR3 spans 14 amino acids. The germline gives CDR1 MNHNS, CDR2 SASEGT. As DNA, the CDR3 is TGTGCCAGCAGTGAGGGGCCCGCTAACTATGGCTACACCTTC. Translated: CASSEGPANYGYTF.

The J gene is TRBJ1-5, the V gene TRBV30; D unclear. Germline CDR1 GTSNPN, CDR2 SVGIG (reference sequence). There are 14 residues in the CDR3. Trimming removed 0 bases at V and 0 bases at J, with 6 bases between. Here the CDR3 reads CAWSVFFSNQPQHF. In DNA form, the CDR3 reads TGTGCCTGGAGTGTATTCTTTAGCAATCAGCCCCAGCATTTT.

The chain has TRBV2 and TRBJ2-7; D might be TRBD2 (5 bases). CDR3 length equals 12 residues. The ends were cut back, 6 bases at V and 7 bases at J, with 13 bases in the middle. Germline V gene sequence: CDR1 SNHLY, CDR2 FYNNEI. The CDR3 here is CASRSWLAEQYF. CDR3 DNA: TGTGCCAGCAGAAGTTGGCTAGCTGAGCAGTACTTC. The entire variable domain, with the rest obtained from reference TRBV2 and TRBJ2-7, is as follows: EPEVTQTPSHQVTQMGQEVILRCVPISNHLYFYWYRQILGQKVEFLVSFYNNEISEKSEIFDDQFSVERPDGSNFTLKIRSTKLEDSAMYFCASRSWLAEQYFGPGTRLTVT.

The CDR3 DNA follows: TGTGCCAGCAGCTTGGCCAACTTCGCTCAATTCTATGGCTACACCTTC. This encodes CASSLANFAQFYGYTF. This rearrangement joins TRBV5-6 to TRBJ1-2; D is ambiguous. This CDR3 spans 16 amino acids. V was pared by 0 bases and J by 4 bases, with 16 bases between. The germline V gene has CDR1 SGHDT and CDR2 YYEEEE. Complete variable domain (other parts from reference TRBV5-6 and TRBJ1-2): DAGVTQSPTHLIKTRGQQVTLRCSPKSGHDTVSWYQQALGQGPQFIFQYYEEEERQRGNFPDRFSGHQFPNYSSELNVNALLLGDSALYLCASSLANFAQFYGYTFGSGTRLTVV.